These 32 T cell receptor beta chains came from one sample sequenced in a study of T cell repertoires in cytomegalovirus infection (dated by TCRdb to the late 2010s). TCRdb shows the sequencer as Illumina HiSeq 1500. Clones were called with MiXCR by TCRdb after fastp trimmed the public reads at Q25, and only in-frame beta chains were retained. Rows matching on CDR3 protein sequence are summarized as one entry with the most common DNA and genes. A total of roughly 300,000 distinct CDR3 sequences appear in this sample, 8% to 10% of them only once. The leading ten clones occupy about 4.5% of the sample. The specimen was PBMCs. The receptors stem from a human donor in good health (CMV status not recorded). Some clones in this sample may be carry-over from other donors' samples.

DNA for the CDR3: TGCGCCAGCAGCTCCCCAAGGACCCAGTACTTC. Its translation: CASSSPRTQYF. This chain connects TRBV4-3 to TRBJ2-5; no reliable D call. The CDR3 covers 11 residues. V dropped 5 bases and J dropped 7 bases, with 8 bases sitting between them. The germline gives CDR1 LGHNA, CDR2 YSLEER.

The rearrangement joins TRBV7-6 to TRBJ2-5, with 8 bases fitting TRBD2. CDR1 SGHVS and CDR2 FNYEAQ come from the germline V gene. This CDR3 region has 15 residues. V shed 6 bases, J shed 2 bases, and the junction held 8 bases outside the gene matches. CDR3 nucleotide sequence: TGTGCCAGCAGTCATCAGCGGGGGCCACAAGAGACCCAGTACTTC. Its protein is CASSHQRGPQETQYF.

Many counts were recorded for this clonotype. This sequence joins TRBV12-3 or TRBV12-4 and TRBJ1-1; 10 bases line up with TRBD1. The CDR3 sequence is 15 residues long. V was pared by 6 bases and J by 6 bases, with 10 bases of the junction left unmatched. Here the CDR3 DNA reads TGTGCCAGCAGCCGGATGACAGGGGGCGGGCCTGAAGCTTTCTTT. Its protein is CASSRMTGGGPEAFF.

Many counts were recorded for this clonotype. CDR3 sequence reads: CSASSQGAPGNSPLHF. The CDR3 nucleotides read TGCAGTGCTAGTTCGCAGGGGGCGCCAGGGAATTCACCCCTCCACTTT. The V gene is TRBV20-1, the J gene TRBJ1-6, with TRBD1 matching over 8 bases. CDR3 size: 16 residues. Trimming removed 3 bases from V and 7 bases from J; junction bases left unmatched: 11. Germline CDR1 and CDR2: DFQATT and SNEGSKA (reference sequence).

J is TRBJ1-2 and V is TRBV11-2; D call uncertain. The CDR3 is made up of 15 amino acids. The germline V and J ends were trimmed by 1 base and 2 bases, with 11 bases remaining between them. Germline V gene data show CDR1 as SGHAT and CDR2 as FQNNGV. CDR3 nucleotides: TGTGCCAGCAGCTTAGCTGCAGAGTTCAACTATGGCTACACCTTC. Its protein product is CASSLAAEFNYGYTF.

The chain is built from TRBV7-2 and TRBJ2-5; 11 bases fit TRBD2. The length of the CDR3 is 16 residues. The V gene's germline CDR1 is SGHTA and CDR2 FQGNSA. V gave up 4 bases and J gave up 5 bases; unmatched junction bases: 9. The CDR3 loop reads CASSSDSGRAGETQYF. The DNA of the CDR3 is TGTGCCAGCAGCTCGGATAGCGGGAGGGCCGGGGAGACCCAGTACTTC.

This clonotype was seen at least ten times. The J gene is TRBJ1-1, the V gene TRBV11-2; weak D call: TRBD1 (6 bases). The germline V gene encodes CDR1 SGHAT and CDR2 FQNNGV. The V and J ends lost 3 bases and 5 bases respectively, with 13 bases between them. The CDR3 runs to 14 residues. The CDR3 sequence: CASSLSQGLTEAFF. CDR3 in DNA: TGTGCCAGCAGCTTGTCACAGGGCTTGACTGAAGCTTTCTTT. Variable domain in full (rest from reference TRBV11-2 and TRBJ1-1): EAGVAQSPRYKIIEKRQSVAFWCNPISGHATLYWYQQILGQGPKLLIQFQNNGVVDDSQLPKDRFSAERLKGVDSTLKIQPAKLEDSAVYLCASSLSQGLTEAFFGQGTRLTVV.

A note on this clonotype: Since a much larger clone is just one base distant, this may be a read error. J is TRBJ1-2 and V is TRBV11-1; D gene ambiguous. The CDR3 extends over 13 amino acids. Germline CDR1 is SGHAT and CDR2 is FQDESV (reference sequence). The DNA for the CDR3 is TGTGCCAGCAGCTTAAGTAGCTTCTATGGCAACACCTTC. Translating gives CASSLSSFYGNTF.

This clonotype was picked up many times. This chain links TRBV7-8 with TRBJ2-7; unclear D gene. In germline, CDR1 is SGHVS, CDR2 FQNEAQ. V dropped 5 bases and J dropped 5 bases, with 16 bases sitting between them. The CDR3 spans 14 residues. The CDR3 is CASSAPRVFHEQYF. The CDR3 DNA is TGTGCCAGCAGCGCACCTCGGGTGTTCCACGAGCAGTACTTC.

The sample holds a few counts of this clonotype. The junction and the germline gene differ at one end; a read error may be behind it. CDR3 residues: CASSQDGREQETQYF. The CDR3 region has the DNA TGTGCCAGCAGCCAAGATGGGCGGGAGCAAGAGACCCAGTACTTC. J is TRBJ2-5 and V is TRBV4-1; 7 bases are shared with TRBD2. The CDR3 is 15 residues long. The germline V gene encodes CDR1 MGHRA and CDR2 YSYEKL.

This CDR3 is CASSLTWIGEQFF. The CDR3 DNA reads TGTGCCAGCAGCCTGACCTGGATCGGTGAGCAGTTCTTC. V usage is TRBV28 and J usage is TRBJ2-1, with D hard to call. The CDR3 contains 13 residues. V shed 6 bases and J shed 9 bases, with 15 bases lying between them. Germline CDR1 and CDR2: MDHEN and SYDVKM.

The J gene is TRBJ2-5, the V gene TRBV12-3 or TRBV12-4; D not resolved. The CDR3 runs 14 residues. Trimming left V 3 bases short and J 5 bases short, with 13 bases between. The CDR3 DNA follows: TGTGCCAGCAGTTTGGGGAACTCAGAGGAGACCCAGTACTTC. Translated: CASSLGNSEETQYF.

This clonotype was observed at least ten times. The chain carries TRBV7-2 and TRBJ1-2; 8 bases fit TRBD1. J gave up 4 bases and V 2 bases, and 6 bases lay outside the gene matches. The CDR3 runs to 15 residues. Germline loops: CDR1 SGHTA, CDR2 FQGNSA. CDR3: CASSLPQGTGYGYTF. The CDR3 DNA follows: TGTGCCAGCAGCTTACCTCAGGGGACAGGCTATGGCTACACCTTC. Variable domain in full (rest from reference TRBV7-2 and TRBJ1-2): GAGVSQSPSNKVTEKGKDVELRCDPISGHTALYWYRQSLGQGLEFLIYFQGNSAPDKSGLPSDRFSAERTGGSVSTLTIQRTQQEDSAVYLCASSLPQGTGYGYTFGSGTRLTVV.

This clonotype was observed many times. V gene TRBV7-2 combines with J gene TRBJ2-7, with 7 positions matching TRBD2. The germline V gene has CDR1 SGHTA and CDR2 FQGNSA. V gave up 5 bases and J gave up 0 bases; unmatched junction bases: 7. The CDR3 sequence is 15 residues long. This CDR3 is CASSQGRGGSYEQYF. The CDR3 bases are TGTGCCAGCAGCCAAGGGCGCGGGGGCTCCTACGAGCAGTACTTC.

The J gene is TRBJ1-1, the V gene TRBV18; TRBD1 might be the D (5 bases). Deletions cut 2 bases from V and 0 bases from J, with 16 bases between. This CDR3 region has 17 residues. From germline, CDR1 is KGHSH and CDR2 LQKENI. The CDR3 DNA is TGTGCCAGCTCACCAACCCTCCTAGACAGCATGAACACTGAAGCTTTCTTT. It translates to CASSPTLLDSMNTEAFF. The full variable domain, with the rest looked up from reference TRBV18 and TRBJ1-1, is NAGVMQNPRHLVRRRGQEARLRCSPMKGHSHVYWYRQLPEEGLKFMVYLQKENIIDESGMPKERFSAEFPKEGPSILRIQQVVRGDSAAYFCASSPTLLDSMNTEAFFGQGTRLTVV.

This clonotype appeared a few times. The genes are TRBV12-3 or TRBV12-4 and TRBJ2-7, with TRBD1 matching over 9 bases. The CDR3 extends over 14 amino acids. The V segment lost 5 bases and the J segment 6 bases; nucleotides outside the gene matches: 8. DNA of the CDR3: TGTGCCAGCAGTCTCGGGACAGGGTTCGGCGAGCAGTACTTC. It is translated as CASSLGTGFGEQYF.

The table lists this clonotype with many counts. The chain recombines TRBV20-1 with TRBJ2-1; 8 bases line up with TRBD2. Trimming removed 7 bases from V and 4 bases from J; junction bases left unmatched: 3. This CDR3 is 12 amino acids long. Germline CDR1 reads DFQATT; CDR2 reads SNEGSKA (reference sequence). CDR3 in DNA: TGCAGTGGGTTAGCGGGGTACAATGAGCAGTTCTTC. This encodes CSGLAGYNEQFF.

This clonotype was seen repeatedly, ten times or more. The CDR3 DNA reads as TGTGCCAGCAGCTTAAGGGCGTCTTTGGGCGGGGAGCTGTTTTTT. Translating it yields CASSLRASLGGELFF. The rearrangement joins TRBV7-3 to TRBJ2-2, with D uncertain. CDR1 and CDR2 from the germline V gene are SGHTA and FQGTGA. The V gene lost 1 base and the J gene lost 7 bases, with 13 bases spanning the gap. The CDR3 runs to 15 residues.

Ten or more counts support this clonotype. The chain has TRBV7-9 and TRBJ1-1; D not resolved. Germline V lookup: CDR1 SEHNR, CDR2 FQNEAQ (reference sequence). Trimming pared 5 bases from V and 4 bases from J, leaving 11 bases between. CDR3 length: 13 residues. As DNA, the CDR3 is TGTGCCAGCAGCCCTAGGGTAGGCACTGAAGCTTTCTTT. Protein sequence: CASSPRVGTEAFF.

This clonotype was detected a few times. This chain connects TRBV12-3 or TRBV12-4 to TRBJ1-3; the match to TRBD1 covers 8 bases. After removal of 5 bases from V and 1 base from J, the junction contained 7 bases not matched to a gene. The CDR3 sequence is 16 residues long. CDR3 residues: CASSPTDRGSGNTIYF. The CDR3 bases are TGTGCCAGCAGTCCCACCGACAGGGGATCTGGAAACACCATATATTTT.

In its sample, this clonotype was seen a few times. The chain recombines TRBV19 with TRBJ2-3; D is unresolved. This CDR3 comprises 13 residues. The germline CDR1 and CDR2 sequences are LNHDA and SQIVND (reference sequence). Trimming shortened V by 7 bases and J by 0 bases, and 8 bases separated the two germline ends. CDR3 sequence (DNA): TGTGCCAGTAAACTCGGGAGCACAGATACGCAGTATTTT. The encoded protein is CASKLGSTDTQYF.

This clonotype was found many times. At one end the junction does not follow the germline gene, possibly because of a read error. The chain couples TRBV12-3 or TRBV12-4 to TRBJ2-7, with a weak D call TRBD2 (5 bases). CDR3 length equals 13 residues. CDR3 nucleotides: TGTGCCAGCAGCTTAGCGTCGGGCTACGAGCAGTACTTC. Translated: CASSLASGYEQYF.

This clonotype was picked up a small number of times. CDR3 coding DNA: TGTGCCAGCAGGCCGGGACGGGCCTCTGGAAACACCATATATTTT. This sequence encodes CASRPGRASGNTIYF. V gene TRBV28 combines with J gene TRBJ1-3; possible D gene TRBD1, 5 bases. V gave up 6 bases and J gave up 0 bases, with 12 bases separating them. Germline CDR1 is MDHEN and CDR2 is SYDVKM. The CDR3 sequence is 15 residues long.

V usage is TRBV20-1 and J usage is TRBJ2-5; perhaps D is TRBD1 or TRBD2 (5 bases each). Trimming took 3 bases from V and 0 from J, leaving 11 bases between them. The CDR3 length is 14 residues. Germline V gene lookup returns CDR1 DFQATT and CDR2 SNEGSKA (reference sequence). The CDR3, as DNA: TGCAGTGCTAGTGGGACGGCCTACCAAGAGACCCAGTACTTC. It translates to CSASGTAYQETQYF.

The CDR3 here is CASSLEQGKGYYEQYF. The CDR3 DNA reads TGTGCCAGCAGCTTGGAACAGGGAAAGGGGTACTACGAGCAGTACTTC. The V and J genes are TRBV5-6 and TRBJ2-7; maybe TRBD1 (6 bases). Trimming pared 0 bases from V and 3 bases from J, leaving 16 bases between. Germline V CDR1 and CDR2: SGHDT, YYEEEE. The CDR3 runs to 16 residues.

This clonotype occurred many times. V is TRBV19 and J is TRBJ2-1, with TRBD1 matching over 12 bases. Trimming removed 6 bases from V and 2 bases from J; junction bases left unmatched: 2. The CDR3 has 15 amino acids. CDR1 is LNHDA and CDR2 is SQIVND in the germline V gene (reference sequence). The CDR3: CASRGQGAAYNEQFF. Here the CDR3 DNA reads TGTGCCAGTAGGGGACAGGGGGCTGCCTACAATGAGCAGTTCTTC.

Details on this clonotype: A read error may explain this, as a much larger clone is one base away. The chain links TRBV6-2 or TRBV6-3 to TRBJ2-7; weak D call: TRBD1 (5 bases). CDR1 is MNHEY and CDR2 is SVGEGT in the germline V gene. V lost 4 bases and J 4 bases, leaving 17 bases between the germline ends. This CDR3 has 15 residues. CDR3 bases: TGTGCCAGCAGTTCTCAGACGACAGCAAATTACGAGCAGTACTTC. It codes for CASSSQTTANYEQYF.

V is TRBV2 and J is TRBJ2-2; D unclear. Germline assignment: CDR1 SNHLY and CDR2 FYNNEI. The V and J ends lost 6 bases and 3 bases respectively, with 14 bases between them. The CDR3 spans 15 residues. The CDR3 protein is CASSLSRVHTGELFF. The CDR3 DNA follows: TGTGCCAGCAGCCTTAGCCGGGTCCACACCGGGGAGCTGTTTTTT.

This clonotype appeared many times. The chain recombines TRBV7-6 with TRBJ2-5; D perhaps matches TRBD1 (5 bases). CDR3 length: 12 amino acids. Germline assignment: CDR1 SGHVS and CDR2 FNYEAQ. Trimming cost V 5 bases and J 4 bases, with 8 bases left between them. CDR3: CASSHDRETQYF. The CDR3 DNA sequence: TGTGCCAGCAGCCACGACAGAGAGACCCAGTACTTC.

This clonotype was observed a handful of times. The chain uses TRBV7-6 and TRBJ2-3, with D possibly matching TRBD1 (6 bases). The CDR3 has 13 amino acids. Germline V gene data show CDR1 as SGHVS and CDR2 as FNYEAQ. The ends were cut back, 7 bases at V and 4 bases at J, with 12 bases in the middle. The CDR3 here is CASNLGGSDTQYF. The CDR3 coding sequence is TGTGCCAGCAACCTAGGGGGATCAGATACGCAGTATTTT. The full variable domain, completed using reference TRBV7-6 and TRBJ2-3, is GAGVSQSPRYKVTKRGQDVALRCDPISGHVSLYWYRQALGQGPEFLTYFNYEAQQDKSGLPNDRFSAERPEGSISTLTIQRTEQRDSAMYRCASNLGGSDTQYFGPGTRLTVL.

This clonotype has just a few counts. The chain joins TRBV10-3 to TRBJ2-3; the D is unclear. Germline V CDR1 and CDR2: ENHRY, SYGVKD. V gave up 7 bases and J gave up 0 bases, with 8 bases separating them. The CDR3 runs 13 residues. The CDR3 reads CAIKGTSTDTQYF. The CDR3 region has the DNA TGTGCCATCAAGGGTACTAGCACAGATACGCAGTATTTT.

This sequence joins TRBV6-2 or TRBV6-3 and TRBJ1-5; D gene unclear. This CDR3 region has 14 residues. V was shortened by 8 bases and J by 2 bases, with 13 bases between the two germline ends. Germline CDR1 reads MNHEY; CDR2 reads SVGEGT. The CDR3 DNA is TGTGCCAGCCGGGCGTGGGGAGGCAATCAGCCCCAGCATTTT. It specifies CASRAWGGNQPQHF.